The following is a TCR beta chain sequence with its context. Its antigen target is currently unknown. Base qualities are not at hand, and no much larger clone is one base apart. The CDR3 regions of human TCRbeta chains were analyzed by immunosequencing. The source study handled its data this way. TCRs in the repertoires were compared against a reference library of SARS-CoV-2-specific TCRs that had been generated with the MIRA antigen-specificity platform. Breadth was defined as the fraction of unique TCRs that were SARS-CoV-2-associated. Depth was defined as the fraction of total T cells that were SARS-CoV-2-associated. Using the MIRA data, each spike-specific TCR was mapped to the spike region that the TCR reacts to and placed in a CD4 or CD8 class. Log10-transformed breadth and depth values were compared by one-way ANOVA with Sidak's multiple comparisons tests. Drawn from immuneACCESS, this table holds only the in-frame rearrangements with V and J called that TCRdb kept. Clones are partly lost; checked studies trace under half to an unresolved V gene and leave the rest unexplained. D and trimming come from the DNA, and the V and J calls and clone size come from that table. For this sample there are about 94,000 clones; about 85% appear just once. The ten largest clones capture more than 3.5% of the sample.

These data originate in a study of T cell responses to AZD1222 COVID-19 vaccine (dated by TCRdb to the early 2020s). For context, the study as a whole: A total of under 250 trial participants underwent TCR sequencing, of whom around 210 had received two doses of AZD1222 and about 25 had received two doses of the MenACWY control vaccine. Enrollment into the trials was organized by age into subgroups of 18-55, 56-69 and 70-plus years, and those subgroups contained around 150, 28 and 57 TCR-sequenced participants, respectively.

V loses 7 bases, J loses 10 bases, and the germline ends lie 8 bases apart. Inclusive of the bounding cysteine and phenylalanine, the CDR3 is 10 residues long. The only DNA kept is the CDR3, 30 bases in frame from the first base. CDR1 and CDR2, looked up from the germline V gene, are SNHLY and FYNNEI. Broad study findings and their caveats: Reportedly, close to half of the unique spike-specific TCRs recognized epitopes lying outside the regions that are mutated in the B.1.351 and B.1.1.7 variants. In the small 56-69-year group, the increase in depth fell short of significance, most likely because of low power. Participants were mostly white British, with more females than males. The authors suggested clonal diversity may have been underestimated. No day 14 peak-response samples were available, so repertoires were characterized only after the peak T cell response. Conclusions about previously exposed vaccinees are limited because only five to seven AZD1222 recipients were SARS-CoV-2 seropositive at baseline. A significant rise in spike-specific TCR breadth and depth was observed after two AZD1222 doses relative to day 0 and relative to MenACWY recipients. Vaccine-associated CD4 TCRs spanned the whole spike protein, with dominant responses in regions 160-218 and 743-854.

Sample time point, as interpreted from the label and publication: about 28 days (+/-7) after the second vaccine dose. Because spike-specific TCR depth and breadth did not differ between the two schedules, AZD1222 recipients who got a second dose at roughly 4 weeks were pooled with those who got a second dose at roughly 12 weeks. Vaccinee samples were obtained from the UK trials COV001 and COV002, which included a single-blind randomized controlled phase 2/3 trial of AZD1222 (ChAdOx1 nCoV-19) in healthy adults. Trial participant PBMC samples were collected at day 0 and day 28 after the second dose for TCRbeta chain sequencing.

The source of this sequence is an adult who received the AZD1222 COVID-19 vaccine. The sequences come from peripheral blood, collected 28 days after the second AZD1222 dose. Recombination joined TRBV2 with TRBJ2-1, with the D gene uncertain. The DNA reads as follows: TGTGCCAGCACGGCTTTGGAGCAGTTCTTC. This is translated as CASTALEQFF.